The table lists the clone carrying this T cell receptor (beta chain) with a count of one. This specimen includes other DNA sequences encoding the same CDR3. In the original workflow: Researchers report that nucleated cell counts were estimated from reference gene primer amplification. Generated by immunoSEQ multiplex PCR, the TCRdb table keeps only in-frame clones and is missing some. For V, J and clone size, that table is used; D and trimming come from the DNA. The repertoire includes roughly 150,000 clones, more than 75% of them detected once, and 4.5% to 5% sits in the top ten. This specimen belongs to a study of blood T cell repertoires in COVID-19. About the research overall: Acute and convalescent COVID-19 samples came from the United States, Italy and Spain.

Patients from Seattle were sampled longitudinally, starting during active infection. V gave up 4 bases and J gave up 3 bases; unmatched junction bases: 2. The CDR3 is 13 amino acids. CDR1 and CDR2 from the germline V gene are LNHDA and SQIVND (reference sequence). This TCR derives from a man aged 18 to 29 with COVID-19, enrolled during active disease. What was sequenced was peripheral blood. V is TRBV19 and J is TRBJ1-1; 7 nucleotides line up with TRBD1. The CDR3 nucleotides are TGTGCCAGTAGTACAACAGGGGACACTGAAGCTTTCTTT. Translated: CASSTTGDTEAFF.